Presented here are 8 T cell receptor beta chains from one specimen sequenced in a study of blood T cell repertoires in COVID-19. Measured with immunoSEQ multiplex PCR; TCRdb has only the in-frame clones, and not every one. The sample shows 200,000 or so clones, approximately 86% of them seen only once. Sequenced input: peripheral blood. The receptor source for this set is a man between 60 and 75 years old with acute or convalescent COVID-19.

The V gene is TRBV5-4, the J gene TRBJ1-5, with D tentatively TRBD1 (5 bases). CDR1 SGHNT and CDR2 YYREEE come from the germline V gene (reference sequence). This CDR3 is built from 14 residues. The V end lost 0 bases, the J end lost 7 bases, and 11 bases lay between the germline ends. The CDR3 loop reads CASSLGGELQPQHF. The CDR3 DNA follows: TGTGCCAGCAGCTTGGGGGGGGAGTTACAGCCCCAGCATTTT.

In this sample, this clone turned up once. The CDR3 DNA follows: TGCGCCAGGTCTTTGATCCTAGTAGGTTCGAAGGCGTTGTATAATTCACCCCTCCACTTT. It encodes CARSLILVGSKALYNSPLHF. The chain uses TRBV5-1 and TRBJ1-6; D not certain. CDR1 SGHRS and CDR2 YFSETQ come from the germline V gene. V shed 8 bases and J shed 4 bases, with 31 bases lying between them. The CDR3 has 20 amino acids.

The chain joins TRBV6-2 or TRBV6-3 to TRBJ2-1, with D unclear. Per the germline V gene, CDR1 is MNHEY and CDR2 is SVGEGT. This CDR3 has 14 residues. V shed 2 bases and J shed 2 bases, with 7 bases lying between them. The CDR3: CASSYRSPYNEQFF. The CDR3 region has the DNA TGTGCCAGCAGTTACCGGTCACCCTACAATGAGCAGTTCTTC.

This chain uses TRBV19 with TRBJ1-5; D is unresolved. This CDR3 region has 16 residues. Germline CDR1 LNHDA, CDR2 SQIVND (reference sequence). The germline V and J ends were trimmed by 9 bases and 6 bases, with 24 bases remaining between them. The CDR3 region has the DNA TGTGCCAGCACACCTAGTAGTGCGGGGTTGCGTCAGCCCCAGCATTTT. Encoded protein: CASTPSSAGLRQPQHF.

CDR3: CASSGLGGVVETQYF. Here the CDR3 DNA reads TGCGCCAGCAGCGGTCTCGGCGGGGTAGTTGAGACCCAGTACTTC. The chain couples TRBV5-1 to TRBJ2-5, with D maybe TRBD2 (6 bases). Trimming left V 4 bases short and J 5 bases short, with 18 bases between. CDR1 SGHRS and CDR2 YFSETQ come from the germline V gene. This CDR3 has 15 residues.

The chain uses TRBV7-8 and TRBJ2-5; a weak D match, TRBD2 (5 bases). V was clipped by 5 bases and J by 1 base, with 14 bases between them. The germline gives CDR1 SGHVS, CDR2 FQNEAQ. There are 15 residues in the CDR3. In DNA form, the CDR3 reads TGTGCCAGCAGCCTCCCGGGGAGCTCCCAAGAGACCCAGTACTTC. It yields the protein CASSLPGSSQETQYF.

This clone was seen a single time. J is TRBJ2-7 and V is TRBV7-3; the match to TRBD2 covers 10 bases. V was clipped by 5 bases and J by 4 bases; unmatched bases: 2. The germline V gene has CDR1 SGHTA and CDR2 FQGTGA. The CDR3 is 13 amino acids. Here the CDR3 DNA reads TGTGCCAGCAGCCGTAGCGGGGGGTACGAGCAGTACTTC. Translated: CASSRSGGYEQYF.

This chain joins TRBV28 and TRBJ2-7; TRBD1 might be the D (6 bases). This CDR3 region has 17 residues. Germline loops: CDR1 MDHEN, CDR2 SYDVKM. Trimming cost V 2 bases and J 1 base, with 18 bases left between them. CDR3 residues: CASSLIFGGVQSYEQYF. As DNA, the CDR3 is TGTGCCAGCAGTTTAATTTTTGGGGGCGTTCAATCCTACGAGCAGTACTTC. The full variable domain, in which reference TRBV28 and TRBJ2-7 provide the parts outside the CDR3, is DVKVTQSSRYLVKRTGEKVFLECVQDMDHENMFWYRQDPGLGLRLIYFSYDVKMKEKGDIPEGYSVSREKKERFSLILESASTNQTSMYLCASSLIFGGVQSYEQYFGPGTRLTVT.